This T cell receptor (beta chain) originates from a study of T-cell memory formation after mild COVID-19. TCRdb processed the 5' RACE reads anew with MiXCR; each CDR3 protein has one entry. The sample contains 100,000 to 150,000 distinct CDR3 sequences, 15% to 20% of which appear only once. The germline V and J ends were trimmed by 3 bases and 2 bases, with 11 bases remaining between them. The CDR3 length is 15 residues. This TCR came from a man aged 18 to 30 who had mild COVID-19 (a few samples of this study predate the infection). Cell type and time point are not known. Sequences were obtained from PBMCs or a T cell subset sorted from them (not recorded which). The chain joins TRBV12-3 or TRBV12-4 to TRBJ2-1; TRBD2 might be the D (6 bases). The CDR3 DNA is TGTGCCAGCAGTTTTCAACTAGCCACCTACAATGAGCAGTTCTTC. Amino acid sequence: CASSFQLATYNEQFF.